A single sample gave rise to the 19 T cell receptor beta chains below, sequenced in a study of blood T cells in healthy people across ages. A second about 7 to 12 cycle PCR used barcoded and J-beta primers. From the 5' RACE reads, TCRdb called clonotypes with MiXCR, one entry per CDR3 protein. The data contain some 880,000 distinct CDR3 sequences, roughly 40% of them singletons. The sequencing input was blood. These receptors all come from a man between 18 and 29 years old in good health.

The V gene is TRBV7-2, the J gene TRBJ2-6; the D is unclear. CDR1 SGHTA and CDR2 FQGNSA come from the germline V gene. This CDR3 spans 15 amino acids. The germline V and J ends were trimmed by 7 bases and 4 bases, with 14 bases remaining between them. This chain's CDR3 is CASTTEGPGANVLTF. Here the CDR3 DNA reads TGTGCCAGCACTACTGAAGGGCCCGGGGCCAACGTCCTGACTTTC.

This clonotype was detected a few times. The chain links TRBV29-1 to TRBJ1-2; possibly TRBD1 for D (6 bases). Germline CDR1 and CDR2: SQVTM and ANQGSEA. The CDR3 runs 12 residues. The V end was cut by 4 bases, the J end by 6 bases, with 12 bases between. CDR3 protein: CSVGGGGDGYTF. CDR3 sequence (DNA): TGCAGCGTTGGAGGGGGTGGAGATGGCTACACCTTC.

The chain recombines TRBV20-1 with TRBJ2-1; 7 bases map to TRBD2. This CDR3 is built from 16 residues. The germline V gene has CDR1 DFQATT and CDR2 SNEGSKA (reference sequence). V shed 6 bases and J 5 bases; nucleotides not matched to a gene: 16. The CDR3 DNA follows: TGCAGTGCCCGAAGAGGGCGGGGGTTAACCCACAATGAGCAGTTCTTC. Residues: CSARRGRGLTHNEQFF.

On this clonotype: Sequence at one end of the junction differs from germline and may be a read error. The chain has TRBV3-1 and TRBJ2-5; 9 bases agree with TRBD2. Germline CDR1 and CDR2: LGHDT and YNNKEL (reference sequence). The CDR3 covers 15 residues. CDR3 in amino acids: CSSSQAGLADREQYF. CDR3 nucleotides: TGTTCCAGCAGCCAAGCGGGACTAGCCGACCGAGAGCAGTACTTC.

As concerns this clonotype: Lacking the conserved final phenylalanine or tryptophan, this CDR3 likely reflects a read error. The chain combines TRBV3-1 with TRBJ2-1; 8 positions match TRBD1. J lost 0 bases, V lost 4 bases, and 11 bases had no gene match. The CDR3 has 18 residues. The V gene's germline CDR1 is LGHDT and CDR2 YNNKEL (reference sequence). DNA of the CDR3: TGTGCCAGCAGCCGCGGACAGGGTGGATCGAGCTCCTACAATGAGCAGTTCTCC. Protein: CASSRGQGGSSSYNEQFS.

The table lists this clonotype with many counts. This chain uses TRBV4-3 with TRBJ2-1; 7 bases are shared with TRBD2. CDR3 length: 15 residues. Germline V gene lookup returns CDR1 LGHNA and CDR2 YSLEER. With V trimmed by 6 bases and J by 4 bases, 9 bases remained unmatched. CDR3 protein: CASSLIGSGYNEQFF. The CDR3 bases are TGCGCCAGCAGTCTTATAGGTAGCGGGTACAATGAGCAGTTCTTC.

The chain joins TRBV5-6 to TRBJ2-5; no reliable D call. V lost 0 bases to trimming and J lost 13 bases, with 19 bases between them. This CDR3 has 14 amino acids. Germline-derived CDR1 and CDR2 are SGHDT and YYEEEE. The DNA of the CDR3 is TGTGCCAGCAGCTTGGCCAATTTGATAAGGGCCCCGTACTTC. Protein product: CASSLANLIRAPYF.

The sample holds a few counts of this clonotype. This chain connects TRBV19 to TRBJ1-5; weak D call: TRBD1 (5 bases). Trimming stripped 1 base from V and 5 bases from J, with 6 bases between. Germline CDR1 and CDR2: LNHDA and SQIVND (reference sequence). This CDR3 has 13 amino acids. The CDR3 region is CASSIATDQPQHF. The CDR3 DNA follows: TGTGCCAGTAGTATAGCGACAGATCAGCCCCAGCATTTT.

The V gene is TRBV20-1, the J gene TRBJ2-2; 8 bases line up with TRBD2. V was pared by 3 bases and J by 0 bases, with 3 bases of the junction left unmatched. CDR1 and CDR2 (germline): DFQATT, SNEGSKA (reference sequence). The CDR3 spans 15 residues. The CDR3 region has the DNA TGCAGTGCTAGCGGGGGGGAATCGAACACCGGGGAGCTGTTTTTT. Its protein is CSASGGESNTGELFF.

This clonotype was seen more than once but under ten times. The rearrangement links TRBV4-2 to TRBJ2-1, with D possibly TRBD2 on 5 matching bases. Germline values: CDR1 LGHNA, CDR2 YNFKEQ. CDR3 length: 15 residues. The ends were cut back, 0 bases at V and 3 bases at J, with 9 bases in the middle. The CDR3 loop is CASSQDAGYYNEQFF. The CDR3 bases are TGTGCCAGCAGCCAAGACGCGGGCTACTACAATGAGCAGTTCTTC.

The chain links TRBV5-1 to TRBJ2-5; D uncertain. Germline V CDR1 and CDR2: SGHRS, YFSETQ. The CDR3 has 12 amino acids. The ends were cut back, 4 bases at V and 4 bases at J, with 8 bases in the middle. This CDR3 is CASSPDIETQYF. The CDR3 region has the DNA TGCGCCAGCAGCCCGGATATAGAGACCCAGTACTTC. The full variable domain, with the rest looked up from reference TRBV5-1 and TRBJ2-5, is KAGVTQTPRYLIKTRGQQVTLSCSPISGHRSVSWYQQTPGQGLQFLFEYFSETQRNKGNFPGRFSGRQFSNSRSEMNVSTLELGDSALYLCASSPDIETQYFGPGTRLLVL.

The chain carries TRBV9 and TRBJ2-2; D perhaps matches TRBD2 (6 bases). Trimming took off 5 bases at V and 5 bases at J, with 16 bases between the two ends. Germline CDR1 and CDR2: SGDLS and YYNGEE. The CDR3 totals 15 residues. The CDR3 bases are TGTGCCAGCAGTCTCCTAGCGTCTACGACCGGGGAGCTGTTTTTT. Encoded protein: CASSLLASTTGELFF.

This clonotype was seen at least ten times. The chain carries TRBV27 and TRBJ1-1; D gene ambiguous. The CDR3 is made up of 13 amino acids. V shed 8 bases and J shed 5 bases, with 15 bases lying between them. CDR1 and CDR2 from the germline V gene are MNHEY and SMNVEV (reference sequence). As DNA, the CDR3 is TGTGCCAGCGCGTTGCGGATCGGAACTGAAGCTTTCTTT. Protein sequence: CASALRIGTEAFF.

This clonotype showed up just a few times. The rearrangement joins TRBV6-5 to TRBJ2-6; 8 bases line up with TRBD1. The ends lost 0 bases at V and 0 bases at J; junction bases unmatched: 7. The CDR3 has 19 amino acids. The germline V gene has CDR1 MNHEY and CDR2 SVGAGI. The DNA of the CDR3 is TGTGCCAGCAGTTACTCGATAGCAGGGGGCCACTCTGGGGCCAACGTCCTGACTTTC. Protein sequence: CASSYSIAGGHSGANVLTF.

Only a few counts were recorded for this clonotype. The V call is TRBV9, the J call TRBJ1-1; no firm D call. Germline V CDR1 and CDR2: SGDLS, YYNGEE. V was clipped by 4 bases and J by 0 bases, with 10 bases between them. CDR3 size: 14 residues. CDR3 bases: TGTGCCAGCAGCCCCAGCCCCATGAACACTGAAGCTTTCTTT. Residues: CASSPSPMNTEAFF.

This clonotype was detected ten times or more. This chain connects TRBV7-3 to TRBJ2-3; the match to TRBD2 covers 8 bases. V lost 3 bases and J lost 2; bases outside the gene matches: 4. Germline CDR1 reads SGHTA; CDR2 reads FQGTGA. The CDR3 spans 15 residues. CDR3 region: CASSFSGGITDTQYF. The CDR3 DNA reads as TGTGCCAGCAGCTTCTCGGGGGGGATCACAGATACGCAGTATTTT.

The rearrangement uses TRBV7-8 and TRBJ2-3; 9 nucleotides agree with TRBD2. J was trimmed by 0 bases and V by 5 bases; bases with no gene match: 12. The CDR3 is 18 residues long. CDR1 SGHVS and CDR2 FQNEAQ come from the germline V gene. This CDR3 is CASSPGTSRVQSTDTQYF. The CDR3 DNA reads as TGTGCCAGCAGCCCCGGGACTAGCAGGGTTCAAAGCACAGATACGCAGTATTTT.

A note on this clonotype: Just one base apart from a much larger clone, this may be a read error. CDR3 amino acids: CVSTPGPSYGYTF. The DNA for the CDR3 is TGTGTCAGCACCCCGGGACCGAGCTATGGCTACACCTTC. This sequence joins TRBV7-2 and TRBJ1-2; D is possibly TRBD1 (5 bases). CDR3 size: 13 residues. Germline assignment: CDR1 SGHTA and CDR2 FQGNSA.

The V call is TRBV4-1, the J call TRBJ1-5; D remains ambiguous. With 0 bases removed from V and 4 bases from J, the gap between germline ends came to 10 bases. The CDR3 has 15 amino acids. CDR1 is MGHRA and CDR2 is YSYEKL in the germline V gene. CDR3 residues: CASSQEQRENQPQHF. The CDR3 coding sequence is TGCGCCAGCAGCCAAGAGCAAAGAGAAAATCAGCCCCAGCATTTT.